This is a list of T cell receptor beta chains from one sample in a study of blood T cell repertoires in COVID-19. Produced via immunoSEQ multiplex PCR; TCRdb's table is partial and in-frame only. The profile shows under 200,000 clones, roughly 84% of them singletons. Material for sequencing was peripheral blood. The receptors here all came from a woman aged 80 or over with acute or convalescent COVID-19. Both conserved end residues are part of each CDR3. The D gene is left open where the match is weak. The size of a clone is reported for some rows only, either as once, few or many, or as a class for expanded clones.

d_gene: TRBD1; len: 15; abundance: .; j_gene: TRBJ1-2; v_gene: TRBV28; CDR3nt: TGTGCCAGCAGTTTAAATGGACAGGGGGACTATGGCTACACCTTC; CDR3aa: CASSLNGQGDYGYTF
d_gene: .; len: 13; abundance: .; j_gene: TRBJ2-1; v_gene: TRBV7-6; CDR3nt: TGTGCCAGCAGCCCCGGGGGGCCCTATGAGCAGTTCTTC; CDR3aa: CASSPGGPYEQFF
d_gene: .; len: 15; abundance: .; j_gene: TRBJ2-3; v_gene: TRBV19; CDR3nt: TGTGCCAGTAGTATGGGAGCGGGCTTAACAGATACGCAGTATTTT; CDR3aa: CASSMGAGLTDTQYF
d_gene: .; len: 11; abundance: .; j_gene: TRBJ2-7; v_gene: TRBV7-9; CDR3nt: TGTGCCAGCAGCAACGTGGGCTTCTTGTACTTC; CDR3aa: CASSNVGFLYF
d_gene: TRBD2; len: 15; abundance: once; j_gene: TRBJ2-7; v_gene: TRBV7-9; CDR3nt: TGTGCCAGCAGCCTGCTAGCGGGAGTCACCTACGAGCAGTACTTC; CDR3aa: CASSLLAGVTYEQYF
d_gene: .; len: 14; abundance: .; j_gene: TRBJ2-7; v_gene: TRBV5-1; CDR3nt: TGCGCCAGCAGCTCGTCCGCCACTAGTTTCCATCCGTACTTC; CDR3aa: CASSSSATSFHPYF
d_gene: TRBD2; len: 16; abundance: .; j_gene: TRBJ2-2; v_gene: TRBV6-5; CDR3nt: TGTGCCAGCAGTTCTAGCGGGACGGCCAACACCGGGGAGCTGTTTTTT; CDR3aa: CASSSSGTANTGELFF
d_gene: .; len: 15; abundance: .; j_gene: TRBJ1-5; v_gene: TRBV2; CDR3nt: TGTGCCAGCAGTGCGTGGGGCTCGAGCAATCAGCCCCAGCATTTT; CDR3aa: CASSAWGSSNQPQHF
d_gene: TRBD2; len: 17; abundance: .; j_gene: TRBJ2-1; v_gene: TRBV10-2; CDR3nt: TGCGCCAGCAGTCCAAGGACGACTAGCGGGAGGGCCGGAGAGCAGTTCTTC; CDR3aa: CASSPRTTSGRAGEQFF
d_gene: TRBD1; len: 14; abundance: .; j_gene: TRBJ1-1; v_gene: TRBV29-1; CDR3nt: TGCAGCGGTGTACCCCCGGGACAGGGCACTGAAGCTTTCTTT; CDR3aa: CSGVPPGQGTEAFF
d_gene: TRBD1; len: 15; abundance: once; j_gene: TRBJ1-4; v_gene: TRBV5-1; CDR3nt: TGCGCCAGCAGCTTTAGTCACAGGGGATCTGAAAAACTGTTTTTT; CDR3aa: CASSFSHRGSEKLFF
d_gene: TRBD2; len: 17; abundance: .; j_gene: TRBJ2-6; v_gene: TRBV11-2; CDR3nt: TGTGCCAGCAGACGTTGGGGAGGGGCGGCTGGGGCCAACGTCCTGACTTTC; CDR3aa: CASRRWGGAAGANVLTF
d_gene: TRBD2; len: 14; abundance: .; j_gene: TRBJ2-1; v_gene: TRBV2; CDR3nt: TGTGCCAGCAGTGAATTGGGACTAGCGGGAAGGGTGTTCTTC; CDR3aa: CASSELGLAGRVFF
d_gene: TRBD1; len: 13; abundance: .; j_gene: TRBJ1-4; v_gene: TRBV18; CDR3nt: TGTGCCAGCTCAACGACAGGGGTCGAAAAACTGTTTTTT; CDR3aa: CASSTTGVEKLFF
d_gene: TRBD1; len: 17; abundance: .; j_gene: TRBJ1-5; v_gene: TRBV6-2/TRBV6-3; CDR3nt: TGTGCCAGCAGTTACTCAAATTTATGGAGGGGGCGCCAGCCCCAGCATTTT; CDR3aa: CASSYSNLWRGRQPQHF